One T cell receptor (beta chain) is described in this entry. Its antigen is currently not known. No much larger clone exists at a distance of one base, and base qualities are not known. Library preparation was by PCR. For sequencing, an Illumina HiSeq 2500 was employed. TCR library preparation used molecular barcoding, with unique molecular identifiers applied to normalize quantification of the TCRbeta repertoire. TCRdb's own reprocessing of the public reads used fastp at Q25 and MiXCR and kept productive beta chains. Every distinct CDR3 protein forms one entry, paired with its most common genes and DNA. For this sample there are fewer than 120,000 distinct CDR3 sequences; around a tenth appear just once. The ten largest clones add up to about 8.8% of the sample. This specimen belongs to a study of T-cell reconstitution after alpha-beta-depleted transplantation in children listed by TCRdb under 2016. Context from the whole study: The study quantitatively tracked T-cell immune reconstitution after TCRalphabeta/CD19-depleted allogeneic hematopoietic cell transplantation in children using TCR repertoire profiling.

CDR1 and CDR2 are read off the germline V gene as SGHTA and FQGNSA. Spanning cysteine to phenylalanine, the CDR3 consists of 16 amino acids. The retained sequence is limited to the CDR3, 48 bases, with the frame set at the first base. Relative to germline, V is missing 5 bases and J is missing 7 bases, with 13 bases of the junction outside any gene match. Recombination connected TRBV7-2 to TRBJ2-1; 8 central nucleotides agree with TRBD1. The TCR sequence derives from a human donor who donated a stem cell graft to a child with acute lymphoblastic leukemia. Sequencing was performed on PBMCs from the stem cell graft donor, taken from the stem cell graft. The CDR3 protein: CASSRTWDRRLNEQFF. The DNA sequence is as follows: TGTGCCAGCAGCCGTACTTGGGACAGGCGACTGAATGAGCAGTTCTTC.